This T cell receptor (beta chain) was sequenced during a study of T cells in Graves' hyperthyroidism and ophthalmopathy. Study-level background: Peripheral blood was taken when the disease was first diagnosed, before any treatment began. General study findings and limits: Blood also contained most expanded thyroid clonotypes above 0.001.

Uncontrolled infections, other autoimmune diseases, pregnancy or lactation led to exclusion of patients. Thyroid ultrasound, orbital computed tomography, clinical symptoms, and serum thyroxine and TRAb underpinned diagnoses. This clonotype has just a few counts. Its antigen is undetermined. Using RNA transcripts as the source, TCR beta CDR3 regions were amplified. First-round RT-PCR with HTBI primers amplified the TCR CDR3 region. TCRdb fed the multiplex PCR reads into MiXCR, producing one record per CDR3 protein. The sample includes about 400,000 distinct CDR3 sequences, under 15% seen only once; the top ten take 32%. The specimen sequenced was blood. This clonotype originated in a woman in her twenties or thirties with Graves' hyperthyroidism.

The CDR3 spells CASSIVPGNTGELFF. The CDR3 coding sequence is TGTGCCAGTAGTATAGTCCCCGGGAACACCGGGGAGCTGTTTTTT. The rearrangement links TRBV19 to TRBJ2-2; D is uncertain. CDR1 and CDR2 (germline): LNHDA, SQIVND (reference sequence). CDR3 length: 15 residues. The germline V and J ends were trimmed by 1 base and 1 base, with 7 bases remaining between them.